This entry describes one TCR beta chain. What antigen it recognizes has not been identified. No base quality information exists; no much larger clone differs at one position. Whole blood was collected in K2EDTA tubes by collaborating institutions according to the institutions' own protocols. For TCRbeta analysis, collaborators shipped samples in one of three forms: frozen whole blood, isolated PBMCs, or DNA extracted from either of those sample types. The source of the sample is a study of blood T cell repertoires in COVID-19 (dated by TCRdb to about 2020). As for the study more broadly: Samples covering the acute and convalescent phases of COVID-19 were provided by collaborators in the United States, Italy and Spain. Deeply sampled blood TCRbeta repertoires from subjects exposed to, actively infected with, or recovered from COVID-19 were included in the dataset. The samples were drawn from the first 160 participants of the ongoing ImmuneRACE study and from some 1,300 subjects provided by 6 global collaborators. Where HLA class I and class II types were available, the types were taken from metadata supplied by the sample provider, not from assay-based typing. The material from the prospective study consisted of cDNA or gDNA derived from T cells, B-cell-depleted T cells, or PBMCs. The repertoires were released in a freely available public database intended as a resource for research on the immune response to SARS-CoV-2. The sample metadata nearly always contained a de-identified subject ID, COVID-19 status, age in years and sex.

TCRbeta CDR3 regions were amplified from genomic DNA by means of the immunoSEQ Assay, a bias-controlled multiplex PCR. Under the source paper's analysis protocol: Within the assay, amplification of reference gene primers was used to estimate how many nucleated cells each sample contained. Sequence reads were collapsed and filtered to measure the absolute abundance of every unique TCRbeta CDR3 rearrangement. For each sample, productive Simpson clonality was calculated by taking the square root of Simpson's diversity index across productive rearrangements. Not all clones reach the TCRdb copy of this immuneACCESS table, which keeps in-frame sequences only. Checked studies attribute under half of the gap to unresolved V genes and leave the rest unexplained. V and J calls and clone size are those listed in that table; D and trimming were worked out from the DNA. Across this sample there are roughly 110,000 clones, with 84% seen only once. More than 13% of the sample is in the top ten clones.

Sequences MNHNS (CDR1) and SASEGT (CDR2) are obtained from the germline V gene. Clipping removes 2 bases from V and 6 bases from J, with 12 as the unmatched junction base count. Counted from cysteine to phenylalanine, this CDR3 has 19 amino acids. The CDR3 DNA has 57 bases and is translated from base 1. Summary of the overall study and its limitations: The quantity of clinical and demographic metadata differed by source and by participant and was supplied without curation.

The source material was peripheral blood. The receptor was isolated from a woman in her fifties or sixties with acute or convalescent COVID-19. Here the chain combines TRBV6-1 and TRBJ2-1; 14 central nucleotides agree with TRBD2. The sequenced DNA is TGTGCCAGCAGTGAATTGGGGACTAGCGGGGGTGTCCCCCTCAATGAGCAGTTCTTC. Translated, this gives CASSELGTSGGVPLNEQFF.